This passage covers 31 T cell receptor beta chains from one sample sequenced in a study of Ad26.COV2.S vaccination and SARS-CoV-2 variants. The data were produced by immunoSEQ multiplex PCR, yet TCRdb's version contains in-frame clones alone and is incomplete. This sample carries fewer than 400,000 clones, approximately 91% of them seen once, and the ten largest clones take 3.5%. Treatment indicated: around 19 received Ad26.COV2.S at low or high dose, single or two shots; 5 received placebo; per-sample allocation not given. Samples came from day 63 after the first vaccine or placebo injection. The sample in question was peripheral blood, obtained in a trial of Ad26.COV2.S vaccine versus placebo. These receptor sequences come from a person aged 18-60 years who received the Ad26.COV2.S COVID-19 vaccine or a placebo.

J is TRBJ2-3 and V is TRBV4-2; 10 bases agree with TRBD2. This CDR3 comprises 15 residues. V was clipped by 4 bases and J by 3 bases; unmatched bases: 4. Germline V lookup: CDR1 LGHNA, CDR2 YNFKEQ. For the CDR3, the DNA is TGTGCCAGCAGCCCCTCTAGCGGGGGTACAGATACGCAGTATTTT. Amino acids: CASSPSSGGTDTQYF.

As to this clone: A read error is possible here, since a much larger clone lies one base away. The chain is built from TRBV5-5 and TRBJ2-1; D uncertain. The germline V gene encodes CDR1 SGHKS and CDR2 YYEKEE (reference sequence). This CDR3 has 11 amino acids. V gave up 2 bases and J gave up 3 bases, with 0 bases separating them. The CDR3 spells CASSFYNEQFF. In nucleotides, the CDR3 is TGTGCCAGCAGCTTCTACAATGAGCAGTTCTTC.

This sequence joins TRBV5-8 and TRBJ2-7, with D maybe TRBD2 (6 bases). This CDR3 comprises 15 residues. V dropped 1 base and J dropped 5 bases, with 16 bases sitting between them. CDR1 and CDR2 (germline): SGHTS, YDEGEE. This chain's CDR3 is CASSLTWDFGHEQYF. CDR3 sequence (DNA): TGTGCCAGCAGCTTGACGTGGGACTTCGGGCACGAGCAGTACTTC.

This clone turned up a few times. The chain links TRBV7-2 to TRBJ2-1; TRBD2 might be the D (6 bases). The V gene lost 5 bases and the J gene lost 9 bases, with 17 bases spanning the gap. Germline-derived CDR1 and CDR2 are SGHTA and FQGNSA. This CDR3 has 14 amino acids. CDR3 sequence: CASSLSFWRGEQFF. CDR3 nucleotides: TGTGCCAGCAGCCTAAGCTTTTGGCGGGGTGAGCAGTTCTTC.

With respect to this clone: This sample also contains other DNA sequences that code for the same CDR3. This chain joins TRBV6-5 and TRBJ1-5; unclear D gene. In germline, CDR1 is MNHEY, CDR2 SVGAGI. This CDR3 spans 13 amino acids. Trimming removed 6 bases at V and 3 bases at J, with 9 bases between. CDR3 protein: CASSPRDNQPQHF. CDR3 DNA: TGTGCCAGCAGCCCAAGAGACAATCAGCCCCAGCATTTT.

The chain joins TRBV7-9 to TRBJ1-4, with 7 nucleotides matching TRBD1. Germline V gene data show CDR1 as SEHNR and CDR2 as FQNEAQ (reference sequence). CDR3 length equals 15 residues. The junction had 9 bases not matched to a gene; V was cut back by 4 bases and J by 7 bases. CDR3 bases: TGTGCCAGCAGCTCGACCGGGACAGAGAGTGAAAAACTGTTTTTT. Translation gives CASSSTGTESEKLFF.

The chain carries TRBV5-4 and TRBJ2-5; D is unclear. The germline CDR1 and CDR2 sequences are SGHNT and YYREEE (reference sequence). The V and J ends lost 0 bases and 5 bases respectively, with 8 bases between them. The CDR3 is 13 residues long. The CDR3 nucleotides are TGTGCCAGCAGCTTGGAAGGATACGAGACCCAGTACTTC. Translation: CASSLEGYETQYF. The whole variable domain, filled in from reference TRBV5-4 and TRBJ2-5, reads ETGVTQSPTHLIKTRGQQVTLRCSSQSGHNTVSWYQQALGQGPQFIFQYYREEENGRGNFPPRFSGLQFPNYSSELNVNALELDDSALYLCASSLEGYETQYFGPGTRLLVL.

This chain joins TRBV6-6 and TRBJ2-7; D is unclear. V was cut by 5 bases and J by 3 bases, with 8 bases left in between. Germline V lookup: CDR1 MNHNY, CDR2 SVGAGI (reference sequence). The CDR3 totals 12 residues. In DNA form, the CDR3 reads TGTGCCAGCAGTCCGGAGCTCTACGAGCAGTACTTC. It is translated as CASSPELYEQYF.

The V call is TRBV7-8, the J call TRBJ1-6; D is perhaps TRBD1 (6 bases). V gave up 5 bases and J gave up 6 bases, with 26 bases separating them. The CDR3 runs 19 residues. The germline gives CDR1 SGHVS, CDR2 FQNEAQ. CDR3 in amino acids: CASSQEVVGAAYPNSPLHF. CDR3 DNA: TGTGCCAGCAGCCAAGAAGTTGTGGGGGCCGCCTATCCTAATTCACCCCTCCACTTT.

This clone was detected once. The chain has TRBV7-6 and TRBJ1-1; D uncertain. This CDR3 is built from 15 residues. Germline CDR1 SGHVS, CDR2 FNYEAQ. Trimming removed 1 base at V and 4 bases at J, with 13 bases between. CDR3 residues: CASSLESSVGTEAFF. The CDR3 DNA sequence: TGTGCCAGCAGCTTAGAAAGTTCGGTGGGCACTGAAGCTTTCTTT.

V usage is TRBV6-6 and J usage is TRBJ1-3; D call uncertain. With 6 bases removed from V and 3 bases from J, the gap between germline ends came to 15 bases. Germline V gives CDR1 MNHNY, CDR2 SVGAGI (reference sequence). This CDR3 contains 15 residues. For the CDR3, the DNA is TGTGCCAGCAGGCCTAGCTCCAAAGGTGGAAACACCATATATTTT. Amino acid sequence: CASRPSSKGGNTIYF.

This clone was seen only once. The chain employs TRBV7-9 and TRBJ2-7; possibly TRBD1 or TRBD2 for D (5 bases each). There are 16 residues in the CDR3. Germline V CDR1 and CDR2: SEHNR, FQNEAQ (reference sequence). Trimming removed 1 base from V and 6 bases from J, with 19 bases in between. CDR3 in DNA: TGTGCCAGCAGCTTAGAGAATCTGATGGGACGGGGCGAGCAGTACTTC. The encoded protein is CASSLENLMGRGEQYF.

V usage is TRBV4-3 and J usage is TRBJ2-7; D gene uncertain. The CDR3 has 15 residues. V was clipped by 1 base and J by 0 bases, with 10 bases between them. The V gene's germline CDR1 is LGHNA and CDR2 YSLEER. The CDR3 protein is CASSQGVTGSYEQYF. CDR3 DNA sequence: TGCGCCAGCAGCCAAGGGGTGACTGGCTCCTACGAGCAGTACTTC.

The V call is TRBV4-3, the J call TRBJ1-1; 10 bases map to TRBD1. Losses at the gene ends were 4 bases for V and 5 bases for J; bases not matched to a gene: 16. CDR1 is LGHNA and CDR2 is YSLEER in the germline V gene. The CDR3 consists of 18 residues. CDR3 sequence: CASSRVVGQGVFGTEAFF. The CDR3 region has the DNA TGCGCCAGCAGCCGGGTCGTAGGACAGGGGGTGTTCGGGACTGAAGCTTTCTTT.

The chain joins TRBV5-1 to TRBJ2-7; D gene uncertain. The CDR3 extends over 12 amino acids. The germline V gene encodes CDR1 SGHRS and CDR2 YFSETQ. V was pared by 4 bases and J by 0 bases, with 5 bases between. The CDR3 DNA sequence: TGCGCCAGCAGCCACCCCTCCTACGAGCAGTACTTC. It is translated as CASSHPSYEQYF.

As DNA, the CDR3 is TGTGCCAGCAATGGAGGGACGAAGAATCAGCCCCAGCATTTT. As protein: CASNGGTKNQPQHF. The V and J genes are TRBV6-5 and TRBJ1-5; tentatively, D is TRBD1 (5 bases). Trimming removed 7 bases at V and 4 bases at J, with 14 bases between. Germline assignment: CDR1 MNHEY and CDR2 SVGAGI. The CDR3 contains 14 residues.

The genes are TRBV7-2 and TRBJ1-5; no firm D call. Germline values: CDR1 SGHTA, CDR2 FQGNSA. Trimming left V 4 bases short and J 3 bases short, with 13 bases between. The CDR3 runs to 15 residues. CDR3 bases: TGTGCCAGCAGCTCAACTGGGCGGAACAATCAGCCCCAGCATTTT. It is translated as CASSSTGRNNQPQHF.

This clone was counted once. The rearrangement links TRBV19 to TRBJ1-1; perhaps TRBD1 as D (5 bases). Germline V lookup: CDR1 LNHDA, CDR2 SQIVND (reference sequence). CDR3 length: 13 residues. V was trimmed by 6 bases and J by 2 bases, leaving 10 bases between them. CDR3 region: CASSLTVNTEAFF. CDR3 sequence (DNA): TGTGCCAGTAGCTTGACAGTAAACACTGAAGCTTTCTTT.

The chain is built from TRBV7-2 and TRBJ1-2; D gene uncertain. V was cut by 0 bases and J by 0 bases, with 11 bases left in between. Germline V gene sequence: CDR1 SGHTA, CDR2 FQGNSA. This CDR3 has 16 residues. CDR3 DNA sequence: TGTGCCAGCAGCTTAGCAGGCAGCCCGTCTAACTATGGCTACACCTTC. Protein sequence: CASSLAGSPSNYGYTF.

The rearrangement uses TRBV21-1 and TRBJ2-3; the table's D call of TRBD1 was not tested on the DNA. TRBV21-1 is noted as a pseudogene. This CDR3 contains 19 residues. The CDR3 region has the DNA TGTGCCAGCGGATTGCTGAATGTGACAGGGGAGCATGTCGCAGATACGCAGTATTTT. It codes for CASGLLNVTGEHVADTQYF.

This clone was seen a few times. V is TRBV19 and J is TRBJ1-2; no clear D. Trimming shortened V by 5 bases and J by 5 bases, and 12 bases separated the two germline ends. CDR1 and CDR2 from the germline V gene are LNHDA and SQIVND (reference sequence). The CDR3 is 13 amino acids. The CDR3 sequence: CASSYGIRYGYTF. The CDR3, as DNA: TGTGCCAGTAGTTATGGGATCCGGTATGGCTACACCTTC.

The chain is built from TRBV5-1 and TRBJ2-5, with a possible D match to TRBD2 (6 bases). CDR3 length: 13 amino acids. Germline loops: CDR1 SGHRS, CDR2 YFSETQ. V dropped 7 bases and J dropped 3 bases, with 13 bases sitting between them. The CDR3 bases are TGCGCCAGCGCCCTAGGGGAGGAAGAGACCCAGTACTTC. This translates into CASALGEEETQYF.

The chain employs TRBV13 and TRBJ1-1; D not resolved. Germline V gives CDR1 PRHDT, CDR2 FYEKMQ (reference sequence). V was pared by 4 bases and J by 1 base, with 10 bases between. The CDR3 is 14 residues long. The CDR3 DNA follows: TGTGCCAGCAGCTCCGCATGGGCGAACACTGAAGCTTTCTTT. Translation gives CASSSAWANTEAFF.

V usage is TRBV15 and J usage is TRBJ2-3; TRBD1 matches at 10 bases. V gave up 0 bases and J gave up 1 base; unmatched junction bases: 10. The CDR3 length is 19 residues. The germline gives CDR1 LNHNV, CDR2 YYDKDF (reference sequence). The CDR3 loop reads CATSRDLRTGGIGTDTQYF. The CDR3, as DNA: TGTGCCACCAGCAGAGATCTCAGGACAGGGGGGATTGGCACAGATACGCAGTATTTT.

The chain is built from TRBV6-1 and TRBJ2-3; either TRBD1 or TRBD2 may supply D (7 bases each). Between the trimmed V and J ends, which lost 2 bases and 6 bases, there was a span of 18 bases. Per germline, CDR1 MNHNS and CDR2 SASEGT. The CDR3 loop spans 16 amino acids. The CDR3 DNA is TGTGCCAGCAGTGAAACGCGGGCAGGGGGGGAGGATACGCAGTATTTT. It is translated as CASSETRAGGEDTQYF.

As regards this clone: Lacking the conserved final phenylalanine or tryptophan, this CDR3 likely reflects a read error. The DNA is omitted, as the CDR3 cannot be located on it reliably, and the CDR3 follows TCRdb's listing. V usage is TRBV12-1 and J usage is TRBJ1-4. TRBV12-1 is a pseudogene locus. The CDR3 is 8 residues long, ends included. The CDR3 spells CARKGTFI.

This clone appeared a few times. J is TRBJ2-7 and V is TRBV6-5; TRBD1 agrees at 10 bases. V gave up 8 bases and J gave up 4 bases; unmatched junction bases: 11. CDR3 length: 15 residues. Germline CDR1 and CDR2: MNHEY and SVGAGI. CDR3 in amino acids: CASDPLGGQGYEQYF. CDR3 DNA sequence: TGTGCCAGCGACCCATTAGGGGGACAGGGGTACGAGCAGTACTTC.

This chain connects TRBV10-3 to TRBJ1-1, with TRBD1 identical over 9 bases. V gave up 5 bases and J gave up 7 bases; unmatched junction bases: 8. Germline V gene sequence: CDR1 ENHRY, CDR2 SYGVKD. This CDR3 is built from 14 residues. CDR3 sequence reads: CAISTKQGAFEAFF. CDR3 in DNA: TGTGCCATCAGTACCAAACAGGGGGCGTTTGAAGCTTTCTTT.

This clone was detected once. The chain employs TRBV5-1 and TRBJ2-3, with D perhaps TRBD1 (6 bases). Germline V gene data show CDR1 as SGHRS and CDR2 as YFSETQ. CDR3 length: 14 residues. V was trimmed by 4 bases and J by 0 bases, leaving 9 bases between them. For the CDR3, the DNA is TGCGCCAGCAGCCCCGGACAGAGCACAGATACGCAGTATTTT. Translated, it gives CASSPGQSTDTQYF.

J is TRBJ1-5 and V is TRBV2, with D hard to call. The germline V gene encodes CDR1 SNHLY and CDR2 FYNNEI. The CDR3 contains 14 residues. V lost 3 bases and J lost 6, with 12 bases in between. This CDR3 is CASSDNLRSQPQHF. The CDR3 DNA sequence: TGTGCCAGCAGTGATAATCTCCGGAGTCAGCCCCAGCATTTT. The full variable domain, its missing parts supplied by reference TRBV2 and TRBJ1-5, is EPEVTQTPSHQVTQMGQEVILRCVPISNHLYFYWYRQILGQKVEFLVSFYNNEISEKSEIFDDQFSVERPDGSNFTLKIRSTKLEDSAMYFCASSDNLRSQPQHFGDGTRLSIL.

V usage is TRBV7-2 and J usage is TRBJ1-2; D is unclear. The CDR3 loop spans 15 amino acids. Germline assignment: CDR1 SGHTA and CDR2 FQGNSA. V gave up 0 bases and J gave up 0 bases, with 8 bases separating them. The CDR3 coding sequence is TGTGCCAGCAGCTTAGCTGCTTGGGCTAACTATGGCTACACCTTC. It is translated as CASSLAAWANYGYTF. Together with reference TRBV7-2 and TRBJ1-2, the CDR3 gives the full variable domain: GAGVSQSPSNKVTEKGKDVELRCDPISGHTALYWYRQSLGQGLEFLIYFQGNSAPDKSGLPSDRFSAERTGGSVSTLTIQRTQQEDSAVYLCASSLAAWANYGYTFGSGTRLTVV.